The 22 T cell receptor beta chains given below trace back to one sample, sequenced in a study of technical replicates of blood from a few donors. The table came from immunoSEQ multiplex PCR; TCRdb's copy has only in-frame clones and leaves some out. The sample carries 75,000 to 95,000 clones, around 94% recorded once. The source material was T cells isolated from PBMCs. These receptors originate from a human donor in good health.

The rearrangement uses TRBV6-5 and TRBJ2-1, with 7 positions matching TRBD2. CDR3 length equals 15 residues. In germline, CDR1 is MNHEY, CDR2 SVGAGI. Trimming took 6 bases from V and 1 from J; bases not matched to a gene: 6. The chain's CDR3 is CASRREGSSYNEQFF. The CDR3 nucleotides are TGTGCCAGCAGGAGGGAGGGGAGTTCCTACAATGAGCAGTTCTTC.

The chain recombines TRBV4-1 with TRBJ2-3; D is ambiguous. Trimming took off 7 bases at V and 2 bases at J, with 10 bases between the two ends. Germline CDR1 reads MGHRA; CDR2 reads YSYEKL. This CDR3 has 13 amino acids. The CDR3 sequence: CASTPVITDTQYF. Here the CDR3 DNA reads TGCGCCAGCACTCCGGTTATCACAGATACGCAGTATTTT.

The chain uses TRBV30 and TRBJ1-4; unclear D gene. The CDR3 covers 16 residues. Germline-derived CDR1 and CDR2 are GTSNPN and SVGIG (reference sequence). V lost 8 bases, J lost 3 bases, and 22 bases lay in between. The CDR3, as DNA: TGTGCCAGCAACTTCCTCGGGAGTCTCGCTAATGAAAAACTGTTTTTT. It codes for CASNFLGSLANEKLFF.

The table lists this clone with a count of one. The gene calls are TRBV10-3 and TRBJ2-2; 9 bases line up with TRBD1. Trimming cost V 11 bases and J 9 bases; bases outside gene matches: 10. This CDR3 region has 13 residues. Per germline, CDR1 ENHRY and CDR2 SYGVKD. The CDR3: CALGTGNGRELFF. The DNA for the CDR3 is TGTGCCCTCGGGACAGGGAATGGCCGGGAGCTGTTTTTT.

The V gene is TRBV6-5, the J gene TRBJ1-5, with a weak D call TRBD1 (6 bases). CDR3 length equals 14 residues. V shed 5 bases and J shed 7 bases, with 15 bases lying between them. Per the germline V gene, CDR1 is MNHEY and CDR2 is SVGAGI. The CDR3 DNA sequence: TGTGCCAGCAGTAACAGGGTGGGCGGACAGCCCCAGCATTTT. It translates to CASSNRVGGQPQHF.

The chain uses TRBV5-6 and TRBJ1-3; TRBD1 is a possible D gene (5 bases). The CDR3 has 18 residues. Trimming took 3 bases from V and 2 from J, leaving 21 bases between them. Germline loops: CDR1 SGHDT, CDR2 YYEEEE. CDR3: CASSWAGERSLAGNTIYF. CDR3 DNA: TGTGCCAGCAGCTGGGCGGGGGAGAGATCCCTAGCTGGAAACACCATATATTTT.

This clone was counted a single time. The J gene is TRBJ2-2, the V gene TRBV30; 7 positions match TRBD2. With V trimmed by 8 bases and J by 8 bases, 11 bases remained unmatched. The CDR3 spans 13 residues. CDR1 GTSNPN and CDR2 SVGIG come from the germline V gene (reference sequence). The CDR3 DNA reads TGTGCCCAACGGGGGACTATGGTAGGGGAGCTGTTTTTT. Its translation: CAQRGTMVGELFF.

The chain combines TRBV7-9 with TRBJ2-7, with a tentative D call TRBD2 (5 bases). CDR1 and CDR2 (germline): SEHNR, FQNEAQ (reference sequence). The V and J ends lost 8 bases and 7 bases respectively, with 15 bases between them. This CDR3 has 12 residues. The CDR3 region has the DNA TGTGCCAGCGCCACCGAGGGTGGTGAGCAGTACTTC. Its protein is CASATEGGEQYF.

This sequence joins TRBV29-1 and TRBJ1-2; D not certain. With 6 bases removed from V and 6 bases from J, the gap between germline ends came to 8 bases. The CDR3 is made up of 10 amino acids. Per the germline V gene, CDR1 is SQVTM and CDR2 is ANQGSEA. The DNA for the CDR3 is TGCAGCGTGACTGAAAATGGCTACACCTTC. This translates into CSVTENGYTF.

The CDR3 is CASSSGTVMNTEAFF. The CDR3 coding sequence is TGTGCCAGCAGCTCCGGGACAGTCATGAACACTGAAGCTTTCTTT. The rearrangement joins TRBV7-6 to TRBJ1-1; 7 bases fit TRBD1. Germline V CDR1 and CDR2: SGHVS, FNYEAQ. J was trimmed by 0 bases and V by 4 bases; bases with no gene match: 5. The CDR3 contains 15 residues. The variable domain in full, completed from reference TRBV7-6 and TRBJ1-1, reads GAGVSQSPRYKVTKRGQDVALRCDPISGHVSLYWYRQALGQGPEFLTYFNYEAQQDKSGLPNDRFSAERPEGSISTLTIQRTEQRDSAMYRCASSSGTVMNTEAFFGQGTRLTVV.

The V gene is TRBV9, the J gene TRBJ2-2, with 10 bases lining up with TRBD2. From germline, CDR1 is SGDLS and CDR2 YYNGEE. The CDR3 is 16 amino acids. Unmatched junction bases numbered 5, after V lost 1 base and J lost 5 bases. In nucleotides, the CDR3 is TGTGCCAGCAGCGTACTAGCGGGAGTTGGTACCGGGGAGCTGTTTTTT. Amino acid sequence: CASSVLAGVGTGELFF.

The V call is TRBV5-6, the J call TRBJ1-2, with 10 bases fitting TRBD1. V gave up 3 bases and J gave up 4 bases; unmatched junction bases: 6. There are 15 residues in the CDR3. Looked up from germline, CDR1 is SGHDT and CDR2 is YYEEEE. CDR3 region: CASSWWGQGTYGYTF. CDR3 DNA: TGTGCCAGCAGCTGGTGGGGACAGGGGACCTATGGCTACACCTTC.

V and J are TRBV7-2 and TRBJ1-1, with D possibly being TRBD1 (5 bases). V was clipped by 7 bases and J by 1 base, with 10 bases between them. The CDR3 runs to 13 residues. CDR1 SGHTA and CDR2 FQGNSA come from the germline V gene. CDR3 amino acids: CASTVQENTEAFF. The CDR3 bases are TGTGCCAGCACCGTACAGGAGAACACTGAAGCTTTCTTT.

The chain recombines TRBV19 with TRBJ1-5; 12 bases are a match to TRBD1. Germline V gene lookup returns CDR1 LNHDA and CDR2 SQIVND (reference sequence). There are 21 residues in the CDR3. Germline trimming cut 4 bases from V and 5 bases from J; bases unmatched to any gene: 21. The CDR3 DNA reads as TGTGCCAGTAGTAAATTAGCCCTCACCGGGACAGGGGGCCCAGGGGATCAGCCCCAGCATTTT. This translates into CASSKLALTGTGGPGDQPQHF.

This chain joins TRBV27 and TRBJ1-1; D is uncertain. Germline V CDR1 and CDR2: MNHEY, SMNVEV (reference sequence). The V end was cut by 2 bases, the J end by 5 bases, with 12 bases between. The CDR3 runs 14 residues. The CDR3 DNA sequence: TGTGCCAGCAGTTTAGAGCCCGGTTGGACTGAAGCTTTCTTT. Encoded protein: CASSLEPGWTEAFF.

This chain uses TRBV5-1 with TRBJ1-4, with TRBD1 identical over 7 bases. CDR1 and CDR2 (germline): SGHRS, YFSETQ. The CDR3 spans 19 residues. J gave up 0 bases and V 0 bases, and 11 bases lay outside the gene matches. CDR3 in amino acids: CASSLGRGTVYATNEKLFF. The CDR3 coding sequence is TGCGCCAGCAGCTTGGGAAGGGGGACAGTCTATGCAACTAATGAAAAACTGTTTTTT.

This clone was counted only a few times. This sequence joins TRBV7-8 and TRBJ2-5; 9 bases agree with TRBD2. Germline assignment: CDR1 SGHVS and CDR2 FQNEAQ. J was trimmed by 4 bases and V by 5 bases; bases with no gene match: 8. The CDR3 is 15 residues long. CDR3: CASSQLAGVGETQYF. The DNA for the CDR3 is TGTGCCAGCAGCCAATTAGCGGGAGTAGGAGAGACCCAGTACTTC. Full variable domain (rest looked up from reference TRBV7-8 and TRBJ2-5): GAGVSQSPRYKVAKRGQDVALRCDPISGHVSLFWYQQALGQGPEFLTYFQNEAQLDKSGLPSDRFFAERPEGSVSTLKIQRTQQEDSAVYLCASSQLAGVGETQYFGPGTRLLVL.

The rearrangement uses TRBV29-1 and TRBJ2-7; 12 bases agree with TRBD2. After removal of 4 bases from V and 5 bases from J, the junction contained 9 bases not matched to a gene. Germline loops: CDR1 SQVTM, CDR2 ANQGSEA. The CDR3 length is 15 residues. CDR3 region: CSVALLGLAGNEQYF. As DNA, the CDR3 is TGCAGCGTTGCTTTGTTGGGACTAGCGGGCAACGAGCAGTACTTC.

The rearrangement links TRBV14 to TRBJ2-5, with D hard to call. V lost 0 bases and J 9 bases, leaving 17 bases between the germline ends. Per the germline V gene, CDR1 is SGHDN and CDR2 is FVKESK. The CDR3 spans 15 residues. For the CDR3, the DNA is TGTGCCAGCAGCCAAGAATCGGTTGGGTCTCGGGCCCAGTACTTC. Residues: CASSQESVGSRAQYF. Looking up the rest from reference TRBV14 and TRBJ2-5 gives the full variable domain: EAGVTQFPSHSVIEKGQTVTLRCDPISGHDNLYWYRRVMGKEIKFLLHFVKESKQDESGMPNNRFLAERTGGTYSTLKVQPAELEDSGVYFCASSQESVGSRAQYFGPGTRLLVL.

The rearrangement links TRBV7-2 to TRBJ2-7, with no clear D. This CDR3 comprises 13 residues. The V and J ends lost 3 bases and 1 base respectively, with 7 bases between them. CDR1 and CDR2 (germline): SGHTA, FQGNSA. CDR3 DNA sequence: TGTGCCAGCAGCTTTGGCAGGTCCTACGAGCAGTACTTC. It is translated as CASSFGRSYEQYF.

The gene calls are TRBV29-1 and TRBJ1-1; D remains ambiguous. The length of the CDR3 is 14 residues. Deletions cut 4 bases from V and 5 bases from J, with 17 bases between. From germline, CDR1 is SQVTM and CDR2 ANQGSEA. CDR3 DNA: TGCAGCGTTGGTGGGCGGGTAGGACTAACTGAAGCTTTCTTT. Amino acids: CSVGGRVGLTEAFF.

V gene TRBV28 combines with J gene TRBJ1-2, with 9 bases aligning to TRBD1. The CDR3 is 14 residues long. V shed 4 bases, J shed 4 bases, and the junction held 4 bases outside the gene matches. The germline CDR1 and CDR2 sequences are MDHEN and SYDVKM. The CDR3 region is CASSSGQGRYGYTF. The CDR3 region has the DNA TGTGCCAGCAGTTCGGGACAGGGCCGCTATGGCTACACCTTC.